The rows below give T cell receptor beta chains drawn from one sample of a study of T cell changes during pregnancy in multiple sclerosis. The assay was immunoSEQ multiplex PCR, and TCRdb's table has in-frame clones only and misses some. The profile shows 85,000 to 95,000 clones, around 91% of them singletons. Here the sequenced sample was peripheral blood, taken after pregnancy. Receptors were obtained from a female donor in good health, enrolled as a control in a pregnancy study. The conserved cysteine and the conserved F or W are not part of the CDR3 here.

CDR3 protein	V gene
ASSRSSNQPQH	TRBV7-8
ASSQEPPYREGETQY	TRBV4-3
ASSGPGNYGYT	TRBV4-1
ASSQRSGVTIY	TRBV4-1
ASSQGGQEVGYT	TRBV4-1
ASRDSRQGSQF	TRBV19
ASSQQGRNSPLH	TRBV6-5
ASSPGQNYGYT	TRBV27
ASSRTGGRWDTQY	TRBV6-5
ASRHLGTGDGYT	TRBV4-1
ASSIPPVFSYEQY	TRBV19
ATSRSPTGVREKLF	TRBV15
ATGRGVTDTQY	TRBV10-3
ASSQPRTVSYGYT	TRBV28
ASSSRVLAGQETQY	TRBV7-2
ASGDGFSYEQY	TRBV12-5
ASSLLGTGFIQPQH	TRBV27
ASSQERAGRPDTQY	TRBV4-1
ASRRNNRGLGYGYT	TRBV28
ASSLTGRDTEAF	TRBV5-6
ASSYNAGGGTDTQY	TRBV6-5
ASSLWGGSTDTQY	TRBV5-1
ASSSYIAGGGTHEQY	TRBV11-2
AISEDDRSTDTQY	TRBV10-3
ASSEMAGLRGTQY	TRBV6-1
ASSLGTGVDEKLF	TRBV11-3
ASSVASGAEEY	TRBV7-9
ASSRYQGSSGELF	TRBV5-4
ASSQRTSVNEQF	TRBV7-2
ASSAPGQVNQPQH	TRBV7-2
ASSLDGGFQF	TRBV7-2
ASSAAGGTGELF	TRBV6-4
ASSLGALQGTQY	TRBV11-1
ASSYSDRGWGYT	TRBV6-5
ASSPSQGVAPQH	TRBV18
ASSLLGGEAF	TRBV27
SVEVHRQVPSSYEQY	TRBV29-1
ASSNLHRDSNQPQH	TRBV6-6
ASSQDNGYSGNTIY	TRBV4-1
ASSSDSGQARGRTEAF	TRBV7-9
ASSLSKRGGAQPQH	TRBV27
ASSLGVANSPLH	TRBV27
ASSQSAGVSLGTDTQY	TRBV4-2
ASSLQGARETQY	TRBV5-1
ATVSGDSRTEAF	TRBV27
ASSSVLGNQPQH	TRBV6-6
ASIDRGIGYGYT	TRBV5-4
ASSQSGATGELF	TRBV23-1
ASSQGERQF	TRBV7-9
ASSFDRYNSPLH	TRBV6-5
ASSQDRGGLGTEAF	TRBV4-2
ASRTGGNAEAF	TRBV6-6
ASSFGGTTEAF	TRBV13
ASRLNRGGDTQY	TRBV6-5
ASSAGGSNEQF	TRBV9